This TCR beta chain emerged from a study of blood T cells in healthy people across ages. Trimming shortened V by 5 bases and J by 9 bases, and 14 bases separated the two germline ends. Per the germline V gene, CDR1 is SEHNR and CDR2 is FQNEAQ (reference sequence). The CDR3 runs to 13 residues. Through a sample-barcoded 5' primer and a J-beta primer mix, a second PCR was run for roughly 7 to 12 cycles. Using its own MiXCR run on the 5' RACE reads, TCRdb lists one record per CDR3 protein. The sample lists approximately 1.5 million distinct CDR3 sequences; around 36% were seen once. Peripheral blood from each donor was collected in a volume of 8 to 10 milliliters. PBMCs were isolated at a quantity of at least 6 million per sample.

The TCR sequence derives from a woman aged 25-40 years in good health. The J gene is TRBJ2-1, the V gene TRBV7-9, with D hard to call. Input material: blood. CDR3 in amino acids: CASSQIGRSEQFF. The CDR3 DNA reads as TGTGCCAGCAGCCAGATCGGCCGCAGTGAGCAGTTCTTC.